This TCR beta chain was sequenced during a study of OX40 agonist ivuxolimab in advanced cancers. On the study more broadly: Ivuxolimab was delivered to patients intravenously every 2 weeks at doses spanning 0.01 to 10 mg/kg. Regarding the study as a whole: On average, CD8+ T cells showed a greater number of expanded clones than CD4+.

As for this clone: As yet, its antigen is unknown.

The protocol was immunoSEQ multiplex PCR, while the TCRdb copy is restricted to in-frame clones and leaves out a portion. The table has 59,000 or so clones, about 89% seen once. This clonotype was sampled from an adult with an advanced solid tumor such as melanoma, head and neck, liver or kidney cancer. The sequenced sample was CD4+ or CD8+ T cells sorted from blood, obtained in a trial of the OX40 agonist ivuxolimab.

CDR3 amino acids: CASSFESSQYF. The CDR3, as DNA: TGCGCCAGCAGCTTTGAGAGTAGCCAGTACTTC. The rearrangement uses TRBV5-1 and TRBJ2-5; no firm D call. The CDR3 is 11 residues long. Germline V CDR1 and CDR2: SGHRS, YFSETQ. With 2 bases removed from V and 10 bases from J, the gap between germline ends came to 9 bases.